The 2 T cell receptor beta chains below were found in one sample sequenced in a study of blood T cell repertoires in COVID-19 (dated by TCRdb to the early 2020s). The method was the immunoSEQ multiplex PCR assay. TCRdb mirrors the immuneACCESS table, restricted to in-frame sequences. Some clones are absent from its copies; in checked studies, under half trace to an unresolved V gene, and the reason for the others is unknown. The sample records tens of thousands of clones, 85% to 95% of which are singletons. In total, the top ten clones hold around 6% of the sample. The sequencing input was peripheral blood. The receptor set was obtained from a woman aged 60 to 75 with active COVID-19.

V and J are TRBV11-2 and TRBJ2-7, with 8 bases lining up with TRBD2. Germline CDR1 reads SGHAT; CDR2 reads FQNNGV. The V and J ends lost 5 bases and 2 bases, in that order; junction bases with no gene match: 5. This CDR3 is 14 amino acids long. Here the CDR3 reads CASSRPREAYEQYF. For the CDR3, the DNA is TGTGCCAGCAGCCGCCCGCGGGAGGCCTACGAGCAGTACTTC.

The chain uses TRBV27 and TRBJ1-1; 9 bases fit TRBD1. V lost 8 bases and J lost 1; bases outside the gene matches: 2. CDR3 length: 13 amino acids. Per germline, CDR1 MNHEY and CDR2 SMNVEV (reference sequence). The CDR3 coding sequence is TGTGCCAGCGGGGACAGGGAGAACACTGAAGCTTTCTTT. Protein sequence: CASGDRENTEAFF.